This entry lists 18 T cell receptor beta chains sequenced from one sample in a study of T cell changes during pregnancy in multiple sclerosis. Clones were sequenced by immunoSEQ multiplex PCR, and TCRdb holds only the in-frame ones, with some missing. The sample records 10,000 to 12,000 clones, around 89% being singletons. The material was CD8+ T cells from peripheral blood mononuclear cells, obtained in the first trimester of pregnancy. All receptors come from a female donor in good health, enrolled as a control in a pregnancy study.

J is TRBJ2-5 and V is TRBV28, with 9 positions matching TRBD1. Matching the DNA end better, TRBJ2-7 makes the J call doubtful. Germline CDR1 reads MDHEN; CDR2 reads SYDVKM. This CDR3 region has 15 residues. CDR3 coding DNA: TGTGCCAGCAGACCACAGGGGGCGGGATTCAACGAGCAGTACTTC. It encodes CASRPQGAGFNEQYF.

This clone was counted a single time. The CDR3 DNA is TGTGCCAGCAGCTTGGTAGCGGACGAGCAGTACTTC. This encodes CASSLVADEQYF. The J gene is TRBJ2-7, the V gene TRBV5-6; D possibly corresponds to TRBD2 (6 bases). Trimming stripped 0 bases from V and 5 bases from J, with 6 bases between. CDR3 size: 12 residues. CDR1 is SGHDT and CDR2 is YYEEEE in the germline V gene.

V is TRBV13 and J is TRBJ2-3; no reliable D call. CDR1 PRHDT and CDR2 FYEKMQ come from the germline V gene (reference sequence). The CDR3 has 12 amino acids. V shed 2 bases and J shed 4 bases, with 4 bases lying between them. The CDR3 sequence: CASSLSADTQYF. The CDR3 DNA reads TGTGCCAGCAGCTTAAGCGCAGATACGCAGTATTTT. The entire variable domain, with the rest obtained from reference TRBV13 and TRBJ2-3, is as follows: AAGVIQSPRHLIKEKRETATLKCYPIPRHDTVYWYQQGPGQDPQFLISFYEKMQSDKGSIPDRFSAQQFSDYHSELNMSSLELGDSALYFCASSLSADTQYFGPGTRLTVL.

The count of this clone is one. The chain couples TRBV30 to TRBJ2-2, with TRBD2 matching 16 bases. The V gene's germline CDR1 is GTSNPN and CDR2 SVGIG (reference sequence). This CDR3 region has 21 residues. J was trimmed by 7 bases and V by 7 bases; bases with no gene match: 24. The CDR3 loop is CALRTGTSGGAIRTLIGELFF. As DNA, the CDR3 is TGTGCCTTGAGAACCGGGACTAGCGGGGGGGCCATCAGGACCCTAATCGGGGAGCTGTTTTTT.

The V and J genes are TRBV19 and TRBJ2-7; no definite D call. The germline V gene encodes CDR1 LNHDA and CDR2 SQIVND (reference sequence). CDR3 length equals 12 residues. Trimming shortened V by 3 bases and J by 3 bases, and 6 bases separated the two germline ends. The CDR3 protein is CASSIDNYEQYF. The CDR3 coding sequence is TGTGCCAGTAGTATCGACAACTACGAGCAGTACTTC.

This clone has just one count. The chain couples TRBV4-3 to TRBJ2-2; unclear D gene. This CDR3 region has 16 residues. Germline values: CDR1 LGHNA, CDR2 YSLEER. Trimming took off 1 base at V and 0 bases at J, with 9 bases between the two ends. CDR3 in DNA: TGCGCCAGCAGCCAAGGCCAGGCGACGAACACCGGGGAGCTGTTTTTT. Its translation: CASSQGQATNTGELFF.

The chain links TRBV4-2 to TRBJ2-3; 11 nucleotides align to TRBD2. The CDR3 runs to 16 residues. The V gene end was trimmed by 3 bases and the J gene end by 5 bases; junction bases not matched to a gene: 7. Germline V CDR1 and CDR2: LGHNA, YNFKEQ. The CDR3 sequence: CASSHSGGEGRDTQYF. Written as DNA, the CDR3 is TGTGCCAGCAGCCATAGCGGGGGGGAGGGGAGAGATACGCAGTATTTT.

The chain has TRBV7-9 and TRBJ1-2; no reliable D call. V was trimmed by 0 bases and J by 7 bases, leaving 15 bases between them. Germline assignment: CDR1 SEHNR and CDR2 FQNEAQ (reference sequence). CDR3 length: 15 residues. The CDR3: CASSLARGLGSGYTF. Here the CDR3 DNA reads TGTGCCAGCAGCTTAGCGCGGGGTCTGGGGAGTGGCTACACCTTC.

V is TRBV14 and J is TRBJ2-6; D is perhaps TRBD2 (6 bases). V was cut by 2 bases and J by 1 base, with 9 bases left in between. Germline loops: CDR1 SGHDN, CDR2 FVKESK. The length of the CDR3 is 16 residues. The CDR3 nucleotides are TGTGCCAGCAGCCAAATAGGAGGGTCTGGGGCCAACGTCCTGACTTTC. This sequence encodes CASSQIGGSGANVLTF.

This chain joins TRBV19 and TRBJ2-1; possible D gene TRBD1, 5 bases. The CDR3 loop spans 15 amino acids. CDR1 LNHDA and CDR2 SQIVND come from the germline V gene (reference sequence). V was pared by 1 base and J by 4 bases, with 11 bases between. CDR3 sequence (DNA): TGTGCCAGTAGTATAGCTCCAGGGCAATACAATGAGCAGTTCTTC. Protein sequence: CASSIAPGQYNEQFF.

The CDR3 spells CASSNRNTGELFF. DNA for the CDR3: TGTGCCAGCAGCAACAGGAACACCGGGGAGCTGTTTTTT. The rearrangement links TRBV21-1 to TRBJ2-2; TRBD1, the D gene given by the table, was not confirmed from the DNA. TRBV21-1 is a documented pseudogene. The CDR3 is 13 residues long.

This rearrangement joins TRBV5-6 to TRBJ1-1; TRBD1 aligns across 8 bases. The CDR3 loop spans 13 amino acids. The trim removed 7 bases at V and 5 bases at J, leaving 7 bases unmatched. Per germline, CDR1 SGHDT and CDR2 YYEEEE. The DNA for the CDR3 is TGTGCCAGCGGTACAGGGGGAGTAACTGAAGCTTTCTTT. It codes for CASGTGGVTEAFF.

The V and J genes are TRBV7-2 and TRBJ2-5; D may be TRBD1 (7 bases). Germline V lookup: CDR1 SGHTA, CDR2 FQGNSA. CDR3 length equals 14 residues. The V end lost 7 bases, the J end lost 5 bases, and 17 bases lay between the germline ends. Here the CDR3 DNA reads TGTGCCAGCAAACAGGAGGGGGCGGGGGAGACCCAGTACTTC. It translates to CASKQEGAGETQYF. Combining the CDR3 with reference TRBV7-2 and TRBJ2-5 gives the whole variable domain GAGVSQSPSNKVTEKGKDVELRCDPISGHTALYWYRQSLGQGLEFLIYFQGNSAPDKSGLPSDRFSAERTGGSVSTLTIQRTQQEDSAVYLCASKQEGAGETQYFGPGTRLLVL.

V is TRBV30 and J is TRBJ2-2; perhaps TRBD1 as D (6 bases). Looked up from germline, CDR1 is GTSNPN and CDR2 is SVGIG (reference sequence). Trimming took 5 bases from V and 5 from J, leaving 18 bases between them. The CDR3 totals 15 residues. CDR3 residues: CAWLRSPRGTGELFF. DNA for the CDR3: TGTGCCTGGTTGAGGAGTCCGAGGGGGACCGGGGAGCTGTTTTTT. The whole variable domain, filled in from reference TRBV30 and TRBJ2-2, reads SQTIHQWPATLVQPVGSPLSLECTVEGTSNPNLYWYRQAAGRGLQLLFYSVGIGQISSEVPQNLSASRPQDRQFILSSKKLLLSDSGFYLCAWLRSPRGTGELFFGEGSRLTVL.

This clone occurred a few times. The rearrangement uses TRBV2 and TRBJ1-2, with D perhaps TRBD1 (6 bases). In germline, CDR1 is SNHLY, CDR2 FYNNEI. CDR3 length: 14 amino acids. Deletions cut 3 bases from V and 0 bases from J, with 8 bases between. The chain's CDR3 is CASSERGPNYGYTF. CDR3 sequence (DNA): TGTGCCAGCAGTGAGCGGGGGCCTAACTATGGCTACACCTTC.

The genes are TRBV7-9 and TRBJ1-5; TRBD1 aligns across 7 bases. This CDR3 has 15 amino acids. Germline CDR1 SEHNR, CDR2 FQNEAQ (reference sequence). V trimming: 6 bases; J trimming: 7 bases; junction bases outside the gene matches: 12. The CDR3 loop is CASSFSDREAQPQHF. In DNA, the CDR3 is TGTGCCAGCAGTTTTTCCGACAGGGAGGCCCAGCCCCAGCATTTT.

This chain links TRBV4-3 with TRBJ1-2; 7 bases line up with TRBD1. Germline V gives CDR1 LGHNA, CDR2 YSLEER. The CDR3 runs 15 residues. Trimming cost V 0 bases and J 8 bases; bases outside gene matches: 9. CDR3 nucleotides: TGCGCCAGCAGCCAAGATCAGGGGGATCTGTCGGGCTACACCTTC. It is translated as CASSQDQGDLSGYTF.

The CDR3 loop reads CAWMIRGLGDYNSPLHF. DNA for the CDR3: TGTGCCTGGATGATCCGCGGACTTGGGGACTATAATTCACCCCTCCACTTT. The chain has TRBV30 and TRBJ1-6; D is unclear. Per germline, CDR1 GTSNPN and CDR2 SVGIG (reference sequence). The germline V and J ends were trimmed by 4 bases and 3 bases, with 19 bases remaining between them. The length of the CDR3 is 17 residues.